Shown below are 21 T cell receptor beta chains from a single sample sequenced in a study of blood T cell repertoires in COVID-19. Only in-frame clones appear in the TCRdb table, and some are missing; sequencing was by immunoSEQ multiplex PCR. Altogether some 390,000 clones are present, about 89% being singletons, with the ten largest covering approximately 2.5%. Material: peripheral blood. Receptors were obtained from a woman in her sixties with COVID-19, enrolled during active disease.

The rearrangement joins TRBV6-5 to TRBJ2-5; 9 nucleotides line up with TRBD2. Germline CDR1 MNHEY, CDR2 SVGAGI. Unmatched junction bases numbered 8, after V lost 5 bases and J lost 4 bases. The CDR3 loop spans 15 amino acids. This chain's CDR3 is CASSTSGGIVETQYF. For the CDR3, the DNA is TGTGCCAGCAGTACGAGCGGGGGGATTGTAGAGACCCAGTACTTC.

V is TRBV7-2 and J is TRBJ2-7; D not resolved. The germline CDR1 and CDR2 sequences are SGHTA and FQGNSA. The CDR3 covers 13 residues. V was pared by 6 bases and J by 0 bases, with 9 bases between. This chain's CDR3 is CASSRGYSYEQYF. The CDR3 nucleotides are TGTGCCAGCAGTCGCGGCTACTCCTACGAGCAGTACTTC.

The chain combines TRBV6-5 with TRBJ2-5; the match to TRBD2 covers 7 bases. Germline V CDR1 and CDR2: MNHEY, SVGAGI. The V segment lost 2 bases and the J segment 5 bases; nucleotides outside the gene matches: 5. The CDR3 runs 14 residues. The CDR3 nucleotides read TGTGCCAGCAGTTACGCGGGGGAAGGGGAGACCCAGTACTTC. Translation: CASSYAGEGETQYF.

The chain is built from TRBV27 and TRBJ1-1, with D unresolved. CDR1 and CDR2 (germline): MNHEY, SMNVEV (reference sequence). The CDR3 extends over 15 amino acids. Trimming shortened V by 6 bases and J by 7 bases, and 21 bases separated the two germline ends. The CDR3 bases are TGTGCCAGCAGCCCCGGGGAGGTACGGTTCGGTGAAGCTTTCTTT. It yields the protein CASSPGEVRFGEAFF.

This clone was counted once. The chain recombines TRBV28 with TRBJ1-5; TRBD1 might be the D (6 bases). This CDR3 region has 16 residues. V was pared by 7 bases and J by 1 base, with 17 bases between. The V gene's germline CDR1 is MDHEN and CDR2 SYDVKM. The CDR3 region has the DNA TGTGCCAGCACCCGAGCAGGGGAACAGAGCAATCAGCCCCAGCATTTT. This codes for CASTRAGEQSNQPQHF.

This clone was recorded only once. The J gene is TRBJ1-2, the V gene TRBV19; TRBD1 aligns across 9 bases. The CDR3 is 17 residues long. Germline CDR1 LNHDA, CDR2 SQIVND (reference sequence). With V trimmed by 3 bases and J by 4 bases, 12 bases remained unmatched. CDR3 sequence (DNA): TGTGCCAGTAGTATTAGGCGAGGGACAGGGACGCCCTATGGCTACACCTTC. Translated: CASSIRRGTGTPYGYTF.

The gene calls are TRBV2 and TRBJ2-7; 7 positions match TRBD1. V was clipped by 5 bases and J by 2 bases; unmatched bases: 3. The germline V gene encodes CDR1 SNHLY and CDR2 FYNNEI. The CDR3 loop spans 13 amino acids. The CDR3 protein is CASSYRGPYEQYF. In DNA, the CDR3 is TGTGCCAGCAGTTACAGGGGCCCCTACGAGCAGTACTTC.

CDR3 bases: TGTGCCAGCAGCGTAGGAGGTAGCGGGGTGGCCGGGGAGCTGTTTTTT. It codes for CASSVGGSGVAGELFF. The genes are TRBV9 and TRBJ2-2, with TRBD2 matching 8 bases. The CDR3 has 16 residues. The junction had 7 bases not matched to a gene; V was cut back by 0 bases and J by 6 bases. Germline lookup yields CDR1 SGDLS and CDR2 YYNGEE.

This clone was picked up one time. This rearrangement joins TRBV19 to TRBJ2-1; 9 nucleotides align to TRBD1. The CDR3 is 15 residues long. V gave up 5 bases and J gave up 10 bases; unmatched junction bases: 12. Germline V gene data show CDR1 as LNHDA and CDR2 as SQIVND (reference sequence). The CDR3 DNA is TGTGCCAGTAGTTTCCGGGACAGGGCCCGGGGGGAGCAGTTCTTC. This codes for CASSFRDRARGEQFF.

The V and J genes are TRBV19 and TRBJ1-5, with 10 bases lining up with TRBD1. Germline-derived CDR1 and CDR2 are LNHDA and SQIVND (reference sequence). The CDR3 is made up of 17 amino acids. Trimming cost V 5 bases and J 2 bases; bases outside gene matches: 9. The CDR3 nucleotides are TGTGCCAGTAGTCCCCGGGACAGGGGACACCGCAATCAGCCCCAGCATTTT. Its protein is CASSPRDRGHRNQPQHF.

This chain uses TRBV5-6 with TRBJ1-2; 7 nucleotides align to TRBD1. Germline assignment: CDR1 SGHDT and CDR2 YYEEEE. J lost 4 bases, V lost 0 bases, and 6 bases had no gene match. The CDR3 runs to 15 residues. The CDR3 nucleotides are TGTGCCAGCAGCTTGGTGTGGCAGGGGGGCTATGGCTACACCTTC. It is translated as CASSLVWQGGYGYTF.

This chain connects TRBV24-1 to TRBJ2-1, with 8 bases that match TRBD1. The V gene end was trimmed by 9 bases and the J gene end by 0 bases; junction bases not matched to a gene: 3. Looked up from germline, CDR1 is KGHDR and CDR2 is SFDVKD. This CDR3 has 14 residues. The CDR3 spells CATGTGGSYNEQFF. In nucleotides, the CDR3 is TGTGCCACCGGCACAGGGGGCTCCTACAATGAGCAGTTCTTC.

The chain combines TRBV5-4 with TRBJ1-2; TRBD1 aligns across 10 bases. This CDR3 is 17 amino acids long. J lost 4 bases, V lost 4 bases, and 13 bases had no gene match. CDR1 and CDR2 from the germline V gene are SGHNT and YYREEE (reference sequence). The CDR3 bases are TGTGCCAGCAGCGGACCCCGGGACAGGGGATTTGGCTATGGCTACACCTTC. Residues: CASSGPRDRGFGYGYTF.

The rearrangement uses TRBV2 and TRBJ2-2, with D maybe TRBD2 (5 bases). This CDR3 contains 12 residues. Germline V gives CDR1 SNHLY, CDR2 FYNNEI. The ends were cut back, 6 bases at V and 17 bases at J, with 19 bases in the middle. The CDR3 loop is CASREGLQRAFF. In nucleotides, the CDR3 is TGTGCCAGCAGAGAGGGTCTACAGAGAGCATTTTTT.

V and J are TRBV5-6 and TRBJ1-1, with D tentatively TRBD1 (6 bases). The CDR3 runs 14 residues. Trimming left V 5 bases short and J 0 bases short, with 11 bases between. Germline loops: CDR1 SGHDT, CDR2 YYEEEE. CDR3 sequence reads: CASRKGGVNTEAFF. DNA of the CDR3: TGTGCCAGCAGAAAAGGGGGGGTGAACACTGAAGCTTTCTTT.

The genes are TRBV10-2 and TRBJ2-3; 12 bases are shared with TRBD2. The V gene's germline CDR1 is WSHSY and CDR2 SAAADI. The V and J ends lost 8 bases and 6 bases, in that order; junction bases with no gene match: 15. The CDR3 sequence is 17 residues long. CDR3 residues: CASVGASLAGGWDTQYF. The CDR3 DNA is TGCGCCAGCGTCGGAGCCTCACTAGCGGGGGGATGGGATACGCAGTATTTT.

The chain combines TRBV21-1 with TRBJ1-5; the table's D gene call, TRBD1, was not cross checked with the DNA. TRBV21-1 is noted as a pseudogene. This CDR3 has 13 residues. CDR3 bases: TGTGCCAGCAGCACGACAGTCAATCAGCCCCAGCATTTT. This encodes CASSTTVNQPQHF.

V usage is TRBV28 and J usage is TRBJ1-1; D not certain. Trimming took 4 bases from V and 0 from J, leaving 21 bases between them. This CDR3 is built from 18 residues. Germline V gene lookup returns CDR1 MDHEN and CDR2 SYDVKM. This CDR3 is CASSSIEASKEMNTEAFF. The CDR3 bases are TGTGCCAGCAGTTCCATCGAGGCATCTAAGGAGATGAACACTGAAGCTTTCTTT.

V is TRBV2 and J is TRBJ1-2; D may be TRBD1 (6 bases). This CDR3 is built from 13 residues. V was shortened by 4 bases and J by 3 bases, with 9 bases between the two germline ends. Germline CDR1 is SNHLY and CDR2 is FYNNEI. Written as DNA, the CDR3 is TGTGCCAGCAGTGCGACAGGATACTATGGCTACACCTTC. Translating gives CASSATGYYGYTF.

The chain couples TRBV5-1 to TRBJ1-5; 8 bases match TRBD1. After removal of 4 bases from V and 8 bases from J, the junction contained 8 bases not matched to a gene. Germline CDR1 SGHRS, CDR2 YFSETQ. The CDR3 extends over 14 amino acids. For the CDR3, the DNA is TGCGCCAGCAGCCCCCTTCCACAGGGGGAGCCCCAGCATTTT. Protein product: CASSPLPQGEPQHF.

With regard to this clone: An end of the junction does not agree with germline; a read error may underlie this. The chain employs TRBV3-1 (or the pseudogene TRBV3-2) and TRBJ1-3, with 7 bases identical to TRBD1. This CDR3 is 16 amino acids long. CDR1 and CDR2 from the germline V gene are LGHDT and YNNKEL (reference sequence). The CDR3 is CASSQDWRGPGNTIYF. As DNA, the CDR3 is TGTGCCAGCAGCCAAGATTGGAGGGGGCCTGGGAACACCATATATTTT.